These 6 T cell receptor beta chains came from one sample sequenced in a study of shared clonotypes between healthy human individuals. Assay: immunoSEQ multiplex PCR; the TCRdb copy retains only in-frame clones and omits some. This table holds some 1.5 million clones, roughly 96% found once. Sequencing input: naive CD4+ T cells sorted from blood. The subset: CD45RA+ positively selected. The receptors here all came from a man in his thirties or forties in good health.

The V gene is TRBV27, the J gene TRBJ1-4; tentative D call: TRBD1 (6 bases). The CDR3 consists of 15 residues. The V gene's germline CDR1 is MNHEY and CDR2 SMNVEV (reference sequence). Trimming stripped 6 bases from V and 8 bases from J, with 19 bases between. CDR3 amino acids: CASSFAGRQGEKLFF. The CDR3, as DNA: TGTGCCAGCAGCTTCGCCGGGAGGCAGGGGGAAAAACTGTTTTTT.

The genes are TRBV19 and TRBJ2-4; 7 bases map to TRBD1. Germline loops: CDR1 LNHDA, CDR2 SQIVND (reference sequence). The length of the CDR3 is 15 residues. J was trimmed by 0 bases and V by 5 bases; bases with no gene match: 4. The CDR3 nucleotides read TGTGCCAGTAGTGTACAGGGGTCAGCCAAAAACATTCAGTACTTC. Its translation is CASSVQGSAKNIQYF.

The chain carries TRBV28 and TRBJ1-2; unclear D gene. Per germline, CDR1 MDHEN and CDR2 SYDVKM. Trimming shortened V by 10 bases and J by 4 bases, and 10 bases separated the two germline ends. The CDR3 extends over 11 amino acids. CDR3 DNA: TGTGCCACCTCTACAACCTATGGCTACACCTTC. It is translated as CATSTTYGYTF.

J is TRBJ2-1 and V is TRBV7-6, with 11 bases that match TRBD1. The ends lost 5 bases at V and 6 bases at J; junction bases unmatched: 6. CDR1 SGHVS and CDR2 FNYEAQ come from the germline V gene. The CDR3 runs 15 residues. The CDR3 region is CASSIGQGASNEQFF. In DNA form, the CDR3 reads TGTGCCAGCAGCATTGGACAGGGGGCCAGCAATGAGCAGTTCTTC.

This clone showed up just once. V gene TRBV7-3 combines with J gene TRBJ2-3; D ambiguous. Germline V CDR1 and CDR2: SGHTA, FQGTGA. Trimming cost V 3 bases and J 2 bases, with 18 bases left between them. The CDR3 totals 17 residues. CDR3 protein: CASSFLDLGRITDTQYF. The CDR3 DNA reads as TGTGCCAGCAGCTTCCTAGACCTAGGACGAATCACAGATACGCAGTATTTT.

The V gene is TRBV28, the J gene TRBJ2-3, with D perhaps matching TRBD2 (7 bases). V dropped 2 bases and J dropped 2 bases, with 14 bases sitting between them. Germline V gives CDR1 MDHEN, CDR2 SYDVKM. This CDR3 is built from 16 residues. DNA of the CDR3: TGTGCCAGCAGTTTAGGGGGGGCCTTTCCCACAGATACGCAGTATTTT. Translated: CASSLGGAFPTDTQYF.